The present TCR beta chain was sequenced within a study of T cell responses to AZD1222 COVID-19 vaccine. Whole-study results and caveats: Nearly half of unique spike-specific TCRs reportedly avoided B.1.351 and B.1.1.7 mutated regions. At study baseline, merely more than 5 AZD1222 recipients were seropositive. The peak T cell response came first, and repertoires were sampled only after it. Donors were mostly white British, more females; clonal diversity possibly underestimated.

Generated by immunoSEQ multiplex PCR, the TCRdb table keeps only in-frame clones and is missing some. The repertoire has about 150,000 clones, roughly 91% of them found once; the top ten carry 5% to 6.5%. The CDR3 has 13 residues. Per the germline V gene, CDR1 is MNHEY and CDR2 is SMNVEV (reference sequence). Germline trimming cut 3 bases from V and 5 bases from J; bases unmatched to any gene: 3. Comment on this clone: The antigen is unknown.

This sequence joins TRBV27 and TRBJ1-2, with 7 bases fitting TRBD1. The source material was peripheral blood, sampled 28 days after the second AZD1222 dose. This TCR came from an adult who received the AZD1222 COVID-19 vaccine. In nucleotides, the CDR3 is TGTGCCAGCAGTTTCAACAGGGGATATGGCTACACCTTC. Translated: CASSFNRGYGYTF.